This T cell receptor beta chain was identified during a study of control samples from healthy donors and cancer patients. V gave up 0 bases and J gave up 0 bases, with 12 bases separating them. The CDR3 runs 16 residues. Germline values: CDR1 SGHRS, CDR2 YFSETQ. This clone was observed a few times. TCRdb's copy holds only in-frame clones and misses some; the assay was immunoSEQ multiplex PCR. The sample has some 98,000 clones, approximately 84% seen once. The chain has TRBV5-1 and TRBJ1-1; a weak D match, TRBD1 (6 bases). Sequencing was done on a sample of PBMCs. The source of this sequence is a man in his sixties or seventies with lung cancer. CDR3 nucleotides: TGCGCCAGCAGCTTGGCCGCCGGGGGCATGAACACTGAAGCTTTCTTT. Amino acid sequence: CASSLAAGGMNTEAFF. The whole variable domain, filled in from reference TRBV5-1 and TRBJ1-1, reads KAGVTQTPRYLIKTRGQQVTLSCSPISGHRSVSWYQQTPGQGLQFLFEYFSETQRNKGNFPGRFSGRQFSNSRSEMNVSTLELGDSALYLCASSLAAGGMNTEAFFGQGTRLTVV.